A single sample is the source of the 23 T cell receptor beta chains below, sequenced in a study of cytomegalovirus exposure and HLA in healthy donors. PCR was performed using 60 Vbeta and 13 Jbeta primers. Only in-frame clones appear in the TCRdb table, and some are missing; sequencing was by immunoSEQ multiplex PCR. The profile shows under 110,000 clones, about 70% of them singletons. Sequenced material: PBMCs. The receptors originated from a woman aged 45 to 65 in good health and CMV-seropositive.

The CDR3 here is CASSPRGLAGSDEQFF. The CDR3 coding sequence is TGTGCCAGCTCACCACGCGGACTAGCGGGGAGTGATGAGCAGTTCTTC. The chain combines TRBV18 with TRBJ2-1; 12 positions match TRBD2. Per the germline V gene, CDR1 is KGHSH and CDR2 is LQKENI. Trimming took 1 base from V and 8 from J; bases not matched to a gene: 6. CDR3 length: 16 residues.

The chain combines TRBV27 with TRBJ1-1; tentative D call: TRBD1 (5 bases). With 0 bases removed from V and 2 bases from J, the gap between germline ends came to 10 bases. The germline V gene encodes CDR1 MNHEY and CDR2 SMNVEV (reference sequence). The CDR3 is 15 amino acids. CDR3 in DNA: TGTGCCAGCAGTTTATCTTGGGGGGGAAACACTGAAGCTTTCTTT. It specifies CASSLSWGGNTEAFF.

The genes are TRBV2 and TRBJ2-5; 7 bases align to TRBD2. The CDR3 is made up of 13 amino acids. Germline loops: CDR1 SNHLY, CDR2 FYNNEI. V shed 5 bases and J 5 bases; nucleotides not matched to a gene: 5. The CDR3 DNA follows: TGTGCCAGCAGTCCGGGGGGTTCGGAGACCCAGTACTTC. Encoded protein: CASSPGGSETQYF. The variable domain in full, completed from reference TRBV2 and TRBJ2-5, reads EPEVTQTPSHQVTQMGQEVILRCVPISNHLYFYWYRQILGQKVEFLVSFYNNEISEKSEIFDDQFSVERPDGSNFTLKIRSTKLEDSAMYFCASSPGGSETQYFGPGTRLLVL.

CDR3 protein: CASRPGTVNSPLHF. CDR3 in DNA: TGCGCCAGCAGGCCCGGGACAGTAAATTCACCCCTCCACTTT. V gene TRBV5-1 combines with J gene TRBJ1-6; TRBD1 aligns across 7 bases. V gave up 5 bases and J gave up 7 bases; unmatched junction bases: 6. This CDR3 is built from 14 residues. Germline CDR1 is SGHRS and CDR2 is YFSETQ. The complete variable domain, with remaining parts taken from reference TRBV5-1 and TRBJ1-6, reads KAGVTQTPRYLIKTRGQQVTLSCSPISGHRSVSWYQQTPGQGLQFLFEYFSETQRNKGNFPGRFSGRQFSNSRSEMNVSTLELGDSALYLCASRPGTVNSPLHFGNGTRLTVT.

The V and J genes are TRBV2 and TRBJ1-2, with a tentative D call TRBD1 (6 bases). Per germline, CDR1 SNHLY and CDR2 FYNNEI. With 6 bases removed from V and 4 bases from J, the gap between germline ends came to 12 bases. The CDR3 runs to 13 residues. CDR3 nucleotide sequence: TGTGCCAGCAGGGAGGACAGTTCCTATGGCTACACCTTC. Its translation is CASREDSSYGYTF.

The V gene is TRBV19, the J gene TRBJ2-1; 7 bases line up with TRBD2. Germline trimming cut 7 bases from V and 5 bases from J; bases unmatched to any gene: 14. The V gene's germline CDR1 is LNHDA and CDR2 SQIVND (reference sequence). CDR3 size: 16 residues. The CDR3 DNA reads TGTGCCAGTACCCTCTGGGGAGGGGCGCGGGACAATGAGCAGTTCTTC. Protein product: CASTLWGGARDNEQFF.

The rearrangement joins TRBV9 to TRBJ2-1; D possibly corresponds to TRBD1 (5 bases). Trimming stripped 2 bases from V and 6 bases from J, with 15 bases between. Germline values: CDR1 SGDLS, CDR2 YYNGEE. The CDR3 runs to 15 residues. The CDR3 region has the DNA TGTGCCAGCAGCGTCGGACACCTCAAAGTCAATGAGCAGTTCTTC. Its protein is CASSVGHLKVNEQFF.

This clone came up once. The chain recombines TRBV28 with TRBJ1-4, with D maybe TRBD1 (6 bases). There are 18 residues in the CDR3. V dropped 7 bases and J dropped 5 bases, with 26 bases sitting between them. Germline assignment: CDR1 MDHEN and CDR2 SYDVKM. The CDR3 DNA sequence: TGTGCCAGCAATAACGGTCTGGGGGCCGCAGACCCAAATGAAAAACTGTTTTTT. It is translated as CASNNGLGAADPNEKLFF.

This clone was counted a single time. The chain recombines TRBV27 with TRBJ2-7; tentative D call: TRBD1 (6 bases). Trimming pared 6 bases from V and 6 bases from J, leaving 15 bases between. Germline V gives CDR1 MNHEY, CDR2 SMNVEV (reference sequence). This CDR3 comprises 13 residues. The CDR3 sequence: CASSFSQGLEQYF. The CDR3, as DNA: TGTGCCAGCAGCTTCAGCCAGGGGCTCGAGCAGTACTTC.

This chain links TRBV28 with TRBJ2-5, with 7 bases aligning to TRBD2. V dropped 8 bases and J dropped 5; count of bases not matched to a gene: 14. From germline, CDR1 is MDHEN and CDR2 SYDVKM. The CDR3 is made up of 15 amino acids. The CDR3 coding sequence is TGTGCCAGCCGTCCTGAGGGGCGGGGGAAGGAGACCCAGTACTTC. Its protein is CASRPEGRGKETQYF.

The chain combines TRBV27 with TRBJ1-1, with D tentatively TRBD1 (6 bases). The germline gives CDR1 MNHEY, CDR2 SMNVEV (reference sequence). Trimming took 0 bases from V and 1 from J, leaving 9 bases between them. There are 15 residues in the CDR3. As DNA, the CDR3 is TGTGCCAGCAGTTTATCACACAGGGCGAACACTGAAGCTTTCTTT. Amino acid sequence: CASSLSHRANTEAFF.

The V and J genes are TRBV4-3 and TRBJ2-3, with 8 bases fitting TRBD1. Germline V lookup: CDR1 LGHNA, CDR2 YSLEER. The CDR3 spans 15 residues. Trimming took 3 bases from V and 2 from J; bases not matched to a gene: 4. This chain's CDR3 is CASSHGTGDTDTQYF. The CDR3 DNA reads as TGCGCCAGCAGCCACGGGACAGGAGACACAGATACGCAGTATTTT.

The genes are TRBV28 and TRBJ2-7, with D possibly TRBD2 on 6 matching bases. The length of the CDR3 is 17 residues. The V end was cut by 2 bases, the J end by 3 bases, with 20 bases between. Germline V lookup: CDR1 MDHEN, CDR2 SYDVKM. The CDR3 spells CASSLIEGGAAGYEQYF. The CDR3 nucleotides are TGTGCCAGCAGTTTAATCGAAGGAGGGGCGGCTGGCTACGAGCAGTACTTC.

The V call is TRBV30, the J call TRBJ1-2, with TRBD1 as a possible D gene (6 bases). The V end was cut by 2 bases, the J end by 4 bases, with 11 bases between. Looked up from germline, CDR1 is GTSNPN and CDR2 is SVGIG (reference sequence). This CDR3 is built from 13 residues. CDR3 sequence reads: CAWSSGTPYGYTF. CDR3 nucleotide sequence: TGTGCCTGGAGTTCTGGGACACCCTATGGCTACACCTTC.

The V gene is TRBV19, the J gene TRBJ2-4, with D perhaps matching TRBD1 (7 bases). Trimming removed 4 bases from V and 6 bases from J, with 13 bases in between. The CDR3 sequence is 14 residues long. From germline, CDR1 is LNHDA and CDR2 SQIVND (reference sequence). CDR3 in DNA: TGTGCCAGTAGTAACCCGGGGGACAGAAACATTCAGTACTTC. Its protein product is CASSNPGDRNIQYF.

This chain links TRBV28 with TRBJ2-5; D unclear. Germline loops: CDR1 MDHEN, CDR2 SYDVKM. V shed 2 bases and J shed 2 bases, with 9 bases lying between them. The CDR3 has 14 amino acids. CDR3 sequence reads: CASSLSPGQETQYF. In nucleotides, the CDR3 is TGTGCCAGCAGTTTAAGTCCAGGACAAGAGACCCAGTACTTC.

The gene calls are TRBV7-2 and TRBJ2-3; TRBD2 matches at 7 bases. The CDR3 sequence is 16 residues long. Losses at the gene ends were 0 bases for V and 1 base for J; bases not matched to a gene: 4. Germline V gives CDR1 SGHTA, CDR2 FQGNSA. Here the CDR3 reads CASSLAGGSGTDTQYF. CDR3 bases: TGTGCCAGCAGCTTAGCGGGGGGGTCAGGCACAGATACGCAGTATTTT.

The J gene is TRBJ2-3, the V gene TRBV4-2, with 9 bases lining up with TRBD2. Germline assignment: CDR1 LGHNA and CDR2 YNFKEQ. Trimming at V came to 2 bases and at J to 5 bases, leaving 5 bases not matched to a gene. CDR3 length: 15 residues. Here the CDR3 DNA reads TGTGCCAGCAGCCAATTAGCGGGGGCGGGAGATACGCAGTATTTT. This translates into CASSQLAGAGDTQYF.

This clone has just one count. The chain employs TRBV29-1 and TRBJ1-1; the D gene is possibly TRBD1 (5 bases). This CDR3 contains 11 residues. Germline V gives CDR1 SQVTM, CDR2 ANQGSEA. Deletions cut 4 bases from V and 5 bases from J, with 8 bases between. Here the CDR3 DNA reads TGCAGCGTTGGGGGCTTGACTGAAGCTTTCTTT. Translating it yields CSVGGLTEAFF. Together with reference TRBV29-1 and TRBJ1-1, the CDR3 gives the full variable domain: SAVISQKPSRDICQRGTSLTIQCQVDSQVTMMFWYRQQPGQSLTLIATANQGSEATYESGFVIDKFPISRPNLTFSTLTVSNMSPEDSSIYLCSVGGLTEAFFGQGTRLTVV.

The rearrangement uses TRBV9 and TRBJ2-2, with 12 bases matching TRBD2. V shed 0 bases and J 7 bases; nucleotides not matched to a gene: 13. The CDR3 spans 19 residues. CDR1 and CDR2 (germline): SGDLS, YYNGEE. Written as DNA, the CDR3 is TGTGCCAGCAGCGTAGCAGCGGGGCTAGCGGGGGGGCTAGGCGGGGAGCTGTTTTTT. Translating gives CASSVAAGLAGGLGGELFF. The full variable domain, with the rest looked up from reference TRBV9 and TRBJ2-2, is DSGVTQTPKHLITATGQRVTLRCSPRSGDLSVYWYQQSLDQGLQFLIQYYNGEERAKGNILERFSAQQFPDLHSELNLSSLELGDSALYFCASSVAAGLAGGLGGELFFGEGSRLTVL.

The chain has TRBV5-1 and TRBJ2-5; weak D call: TRBD1 (5 bases). The J call is uncertain, as TRBJ2-7 better fits the DNA end. Per germline, CDR1 SGHRS and CDR2 YFSETQ. There are 14 residues in the CDR3. The CDR3 sequence is CASSLSQGSYEQYF. In DNA, the CDR3 is TGCGCCAGCAGCTTGTCTCAGGGATCCTACGAGCAGTACTTC.

This sequence joins TRBV28 and TRBJ1-1; D gene unclear. The CDR3 length is 14 residues. V was trimmed by 6 bases and J by 6 bases, leaving 17 bases between them. Germline values: CDR1 MDHEN, CDR2 SYDVKM. DNA for the CDR3: TGTGCCAGCAGACGGCCCGGGGTGGTGGCTGAAGCTTTCTTT. Amino acids: CASRRPGVVAEAFF. Based on the CDR3 plus reference TRBV28 and TRBJ1-1, the full variable domain is DVKVTQSSRYLVKRTGEKVFLECVQDMDHENMFWYRQDPGLGLRLIYFSYDVKMKEKGDIPEGYSVSREKKERFSLILESASTNQTSMYLCASRRPGVVAEAFFGQGTRLTVV.

The gene calls are TRBV7-9 and TRBJ1-5; 8 nucleotides agree with TRBD1. The CDR3 is 13 amino acids. Germline assignment: CDR1 SEHNR and CDR2 FQNEAQ (reference sequence). The trim removed 5 bases at V and 5 bases at J, leaving 2 bases unmatched. The CDR3 DNA sequence: TGTGCCAGCAGCCCACAGGGGGATCAGCCCCAGCATTTT. It encodes CASSPQGDQPQHF.